This T cell receptor beta chain is from a study of blood T cell repertoires in COVID-19. Across the study: Specimens from acute and convalescent COVID-19 originated in the United States, Italy and Spain. PBMCs, B-cell-depleted T cells, or T cells provided the cDNA or gDNA that made up the material.

CDR1 and CDR2 (germline): LGHDT, YNNKEL (reference sequence). Trimming removed 4 bases from V and 0 bases from J, with 13 bases in between. The CDR3 is made up of 17 amino acids. As handled by the study authors: Counts of nucleated cells, estimated from reference gene primer amplification, were obtained. Produced via immunoSEQ multiplex PCR; TCRdb's table is partial and in-frame only. D and trimming were read from the DNA, whereas the V and J calls and clone size are those reported in that table. The sample has about 59,000 clones; around four fifths are singletons. What was sequenced was peripheral blood. The sequence derives from a woman in her fifties or sixties with active or convalescent COVID-19. V usage is TRBV3-1 (or the pseudogene TRBV3-2) and J usage is TRBJ2-6; maybe TRBD2 (5 bases). CDR3 in amino acids: CASSREGTYSGANVLTF. The CDR3 DNA reads TGTGCCAGCAGCCGCGAGGGTACCTACTCTGGGGCCAACGTCCTGACTTTC.